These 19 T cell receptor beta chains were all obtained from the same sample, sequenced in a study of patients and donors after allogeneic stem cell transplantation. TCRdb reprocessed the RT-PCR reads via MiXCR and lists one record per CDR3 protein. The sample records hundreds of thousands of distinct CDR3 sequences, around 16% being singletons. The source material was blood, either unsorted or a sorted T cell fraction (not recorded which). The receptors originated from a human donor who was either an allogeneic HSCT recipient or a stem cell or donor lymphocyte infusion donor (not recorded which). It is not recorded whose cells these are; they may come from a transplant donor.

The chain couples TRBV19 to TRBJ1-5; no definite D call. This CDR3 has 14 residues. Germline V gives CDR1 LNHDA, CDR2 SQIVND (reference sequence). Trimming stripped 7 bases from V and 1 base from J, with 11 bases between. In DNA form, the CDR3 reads TGTGCCAGTATCCCCGGAGGGAGCAATCAGCCCCAGCATTTT. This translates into CASIPGGSNQPQHF.

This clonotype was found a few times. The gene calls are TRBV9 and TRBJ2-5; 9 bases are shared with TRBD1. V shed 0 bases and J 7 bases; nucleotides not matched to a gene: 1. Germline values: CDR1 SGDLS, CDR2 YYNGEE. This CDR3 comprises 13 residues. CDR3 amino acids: CASSVEGQGTQYF. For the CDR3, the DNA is TGTGCCAGCAGCGTAGAGGGACAGGGGACCCAGTACTTC.

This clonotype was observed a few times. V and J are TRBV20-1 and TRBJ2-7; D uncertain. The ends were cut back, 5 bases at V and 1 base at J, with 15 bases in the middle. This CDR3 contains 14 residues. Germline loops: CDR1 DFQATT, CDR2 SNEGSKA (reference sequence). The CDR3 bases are TGCAGTGCTTTACATATCCCCTTTTCCTACGAGCAGTACTTC. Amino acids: CSALHIPFSYEQYF.

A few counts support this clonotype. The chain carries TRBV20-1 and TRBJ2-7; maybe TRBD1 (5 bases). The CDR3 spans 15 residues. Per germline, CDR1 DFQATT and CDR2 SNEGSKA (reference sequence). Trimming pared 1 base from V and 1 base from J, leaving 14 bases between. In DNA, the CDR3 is TGCAGTGCTAGAGTTGACAGTCCGAGGTCCTACGAGCAGTACTTC. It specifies CSARVDSPRSYEQYF.

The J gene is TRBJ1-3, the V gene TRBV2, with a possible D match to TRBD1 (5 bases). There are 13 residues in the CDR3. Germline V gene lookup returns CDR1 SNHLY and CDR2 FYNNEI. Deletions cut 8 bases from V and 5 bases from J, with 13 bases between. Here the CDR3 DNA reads TGTGCCAGCGTTGGGGACGGAAGAAACACCATATATTTT. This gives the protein CASVGDGRNTIYF.

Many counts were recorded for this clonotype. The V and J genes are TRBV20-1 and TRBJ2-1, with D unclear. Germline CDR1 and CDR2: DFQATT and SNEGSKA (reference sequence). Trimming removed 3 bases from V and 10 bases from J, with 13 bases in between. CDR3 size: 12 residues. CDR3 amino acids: CSASDLVKEQFF. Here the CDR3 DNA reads TGCAGTGCTAGTGATCTAGTCAAGGAGCAGTTCTTC.

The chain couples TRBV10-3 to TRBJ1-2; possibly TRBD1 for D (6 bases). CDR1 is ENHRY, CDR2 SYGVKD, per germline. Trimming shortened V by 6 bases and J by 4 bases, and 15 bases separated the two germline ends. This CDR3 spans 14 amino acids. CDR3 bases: TGTGCCATCAGCAACAGGGTTGGATTCTATGGCTACACCTTC. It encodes CAISNRVGFYGYTF.

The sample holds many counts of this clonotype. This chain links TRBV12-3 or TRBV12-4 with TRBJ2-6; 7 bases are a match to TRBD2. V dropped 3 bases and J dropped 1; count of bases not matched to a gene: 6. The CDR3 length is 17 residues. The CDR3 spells CASSLGGGKSGANVLTF. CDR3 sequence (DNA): TGTGCCAGCAGTTTGGGCGGGGGAAAATCTGGGGCCAACGTCCTGACTTTC.

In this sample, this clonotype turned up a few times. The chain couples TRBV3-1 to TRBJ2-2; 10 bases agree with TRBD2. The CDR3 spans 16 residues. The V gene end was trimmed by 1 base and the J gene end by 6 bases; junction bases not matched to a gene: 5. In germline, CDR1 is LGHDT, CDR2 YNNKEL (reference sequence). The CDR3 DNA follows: TGTGCCAGCAGCCAAGCACTAGCGGGACTCGCCGGGGAGCTGTTTTTT. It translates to CASSQALAGLAGELFF.

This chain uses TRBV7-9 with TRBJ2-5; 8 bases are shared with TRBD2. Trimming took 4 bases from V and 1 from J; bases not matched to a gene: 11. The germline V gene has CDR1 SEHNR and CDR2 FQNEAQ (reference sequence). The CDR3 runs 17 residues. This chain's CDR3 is CASSSALRGRTQETQYF. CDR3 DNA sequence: TGTGCCAGCAGCTCAGCTCTCCGCGGGAGGACCCAAGAGACCCAGTACTTC.

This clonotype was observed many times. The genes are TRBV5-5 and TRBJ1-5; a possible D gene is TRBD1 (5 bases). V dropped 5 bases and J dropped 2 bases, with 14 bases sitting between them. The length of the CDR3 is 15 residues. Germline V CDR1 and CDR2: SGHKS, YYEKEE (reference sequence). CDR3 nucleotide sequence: TGTGCCAGCAGTTTAGCGGGGGGAGGCAATCAGCCCCAGCATTTT. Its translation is CASSLAGGGNQPQHF.

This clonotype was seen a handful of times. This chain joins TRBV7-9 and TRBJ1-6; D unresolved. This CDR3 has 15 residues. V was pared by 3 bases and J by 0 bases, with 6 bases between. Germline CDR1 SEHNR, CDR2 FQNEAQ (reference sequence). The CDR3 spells CASSFWGSYNSPLHF. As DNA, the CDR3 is TGTGCCAGCAGCTTCTGGGGCTCCTATAATTCACCCCTCCACTTT.

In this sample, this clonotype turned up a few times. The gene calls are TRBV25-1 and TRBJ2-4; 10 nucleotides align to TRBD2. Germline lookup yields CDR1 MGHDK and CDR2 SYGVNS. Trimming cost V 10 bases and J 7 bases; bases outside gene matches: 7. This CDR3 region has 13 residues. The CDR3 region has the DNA TGTGCCACAGCGGGGGGGCGCGTGAACATTCAGTACTTC. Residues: CATAGGRVNIQYF.

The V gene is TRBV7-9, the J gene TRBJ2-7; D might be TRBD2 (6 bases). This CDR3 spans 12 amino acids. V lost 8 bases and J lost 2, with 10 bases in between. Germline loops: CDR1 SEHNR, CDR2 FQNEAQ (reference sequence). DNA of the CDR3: TGTGCCAGCCTAGGCGGGACCTACGAGCAGTACTTC. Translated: CASLGGTYEQYF. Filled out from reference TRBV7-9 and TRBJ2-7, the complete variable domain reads DTGVSQNPRHKITKRGQNVTFRCDPISEHNRLYWYRQTLGQGPEFLTYFQNEAQLEKSRLLSDRFSAERPKGSFSTLEIQRTEQGDSAMYLCASLGGTYEQYFGPGTRLTVT.

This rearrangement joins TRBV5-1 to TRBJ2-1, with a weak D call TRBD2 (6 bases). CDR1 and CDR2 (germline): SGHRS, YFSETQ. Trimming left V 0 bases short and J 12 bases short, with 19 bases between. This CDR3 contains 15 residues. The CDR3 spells CASSLARESAFGQFF. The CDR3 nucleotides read TGCGCCAGCAGCTTGGCCCGGGAGTCAGCCTTTGGGCAGTTCTTC.

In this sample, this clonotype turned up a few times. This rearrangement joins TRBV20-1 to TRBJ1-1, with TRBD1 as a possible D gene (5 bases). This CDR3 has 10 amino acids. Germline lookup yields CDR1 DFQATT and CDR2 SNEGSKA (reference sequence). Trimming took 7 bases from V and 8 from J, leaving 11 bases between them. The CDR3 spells CSVRGVEAFF. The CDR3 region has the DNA TGCAGTGTCCGGGGGGTGGAAGCTTTCTTT.

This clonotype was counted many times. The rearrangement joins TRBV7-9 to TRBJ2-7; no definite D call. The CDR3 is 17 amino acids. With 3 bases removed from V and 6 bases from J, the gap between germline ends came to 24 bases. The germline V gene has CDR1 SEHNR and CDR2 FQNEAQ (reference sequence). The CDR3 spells CASSFDLIYGADAEQYF. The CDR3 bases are TGTGCCAGCAGCTTCGATCTAATTTACGGCGCCGATGCCGAGCAGTACTTC.

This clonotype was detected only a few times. CDR3: CASSEASGTLKNEQFF. The CDR3 coding sequence is TGTGCCAGCAGTGAAGCTAGTGGGACTCTTAAAAATGAGCAGTTCTTC. The chain recombines TRBV2 with TRBJ2-1, with a weak D call TRBD2 (6 bases). With 0 bases removed from V and 7 bases from J, the gap between germline ends came to 16 bases. Germline values: CDR1 SNHLY, CDR2 FYNNEI. The CDR3 length is 16 residues.

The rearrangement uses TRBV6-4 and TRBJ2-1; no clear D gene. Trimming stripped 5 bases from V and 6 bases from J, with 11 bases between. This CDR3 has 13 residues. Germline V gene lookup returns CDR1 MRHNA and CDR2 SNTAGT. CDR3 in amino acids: CASSSPEVNEQFF. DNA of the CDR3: TGTGCCAGCAGTTCTCCAGAGGTCAATGAGCAGTTCTTC.